Below are 13 T cell receptor beta chains sequenced from a single sample in a study of regulatory T cells in long-lasting Graves disease. Both iRepertoire HTBI primers and Arm-PCR of CDR3 regions were used to build the TCR beta libraries. TCRdb recomputed calls from the multiplex PCR reads with MiXCR, one row per CDR3 protein. This table holds around 250,000 distinct CDR3 sequences, about 17% found once. Time point indicated: newly diagnosed GD, antithyroid drugs for less than 3 months. The TCR library was made from RNA that had been extracted from PBMCs in TRIzol. Another study also made use of these data, one on T cells in Graves' hyperthyroidism and ophthalmopathy.

This sample comprised peripheral blood mononuclear cells (PBMCs), obtained at new diagnosis, from a patient treated with antithyroid drugs. The receptors derive from a woman aged 25 to 39 with Graves disease.

This clonotype was observed at least ten times. The chain uses TRBV20-1 and TRBJ1-2, with D uncertain. Trimming removed 5 bases at V and 8 bases at J, with 18 bases between. CDR1 and CDR2 from the germline V gene are DFQATT and SNEGSKA (reference sequence). This CDR3 spans 13 amino acids. DNA for the CDR3: TGCAGTGCTGAAAACGGGCCAAAGCGGGGCTACACCTTC. This codes for CSAENGPKRGYTF.

For the CDR3, the DNA is TGCGGGTTTTTAGCGGGGGGGCTGATCTACGAGCAGTACTTC. It codes for CGFLAGGLIYEQYF. The chain is built from TRBV20-1 and TRBJ2-7; 11 bases match TRBD2. Germline CDR1 is DFQATT and CDR2 is SNEGSKA (reference sequence). This CDR3 has 14 residues.

This clonotype showed up many times. The chain combines TRBV9 with TRBJ2-1; 13 bases line up with TRBD2. J gave up 9 bases and V 4 bases, and 10 bases lay outside the gene matches. The CDR3 length is 16 residues. Germline V CDR1 and CDR2: SGDLS, YYNGEE. CDR3 in DNA: TGTGCCAGCAGCCCCTCACTAGCGGGGGGGCCTGGTGAGCAGTTCTTC. This encodes CASSPSLAGGPGEQFF.

This clonotype was found many times. The rearrangement uses TRBV3-1 and TRBJ1-4; D not resolved. The CDR3 extends over 13 amino acids. Germline V CDR1 and CDR2: LGHDT, YNNKEL (reference sequence). The V end lost 0 bases, the J end lost 10 bases, and 9 bases lay between the germline ends. The CDR3 DNA follows: TGTGCCAGCAGCCAAGATCGGTATGGAAAACTGTTTTTT. The encoded protein is CASSQDRYGKLFF.

On this clonotype itself: This sequence is one base from a far larger clone and is likely a read error. The CDR3 DNA reads as TGTGCCAGCAGCGGGACAGGGGGCTCGCTCGGTGGCTACACCTTC. This gives the protein CASSGTGGSLGGYTF. The chain links TRBV2 to TRBJ1-2, with 12 bases identical to TRBD1. This CDR3 has 15 residues. The V and J ends lost 6 bases and 7 bases, in that order; junction bases with no gene match: 9. Germline V lookup: CDR1 SNHLY, CDR2 FYNNEI.

This clonotype came up many times. The chain links TRBV28 to TRBJ2-7; maybe TRBD2 (7 bases). V shed 10 bases and J shed 0 bases, with 13 bases lying between them. There are 13 residues in the CDR3. Germline V CDR1 and CDR2: MDHEN, SYDVKM. CDR3: CATSGGSSYEQYF. The CDR3 DNA sequence: TGTGCCACCTCGGGGGGCAGCTCCTACGAGCAGTACTTC.

The table lists this clonotype with a few counts. The J gene is TRBJ2-1, the V gene TRBV27; D not certain. Germline V gives CDR1 MNHEY, CDR2 SMNVEV (reference sequence). The CDR3 extends over 15 amino acids. The V end lost 2 bases, the J end lost 0 bases, and 8 bases lay between the germline ends. CDR3 nucleotide sequence: TGTGCCAGCAGTTTAATCGGTAGCTCCTACAATGAGCAGTTCTTC. Amino acid sequence: CASSLIGSSYNEQFF.

CDR3 sequence reads: CSARTGTDYGYTF. CDR3 sequence (DNA): TGCAGTGCTAGAACCGGGACCGACTATGGCTACACCTTC. The chain combines TRBV20-1 with TRBJ1-2, with D tentatively TRBD1 (5 bases). CDR1 is DFQATT and CDR2 is SNEGSKA in the germline V gene (reference sequence). The length of the CDR3 is 13 residues. The V end was cut by 2 bases, the J end by 3 bases, with 10 bases between.

This clonotype was seen repeatedly, ten times or more. J is TRBJ1-2 and V is TRBV7-2, with TRBD1 as a possible D gene (5 bases). CDR1 is SGHTA and CDR2 is FQGNSA in the germline V gene. The CDR3 extends over 13 amino acids. V was trimmed by 5 bases and J by 3 bases, leaving 10 bases between them. CDR3 DNA: TGTGCCAGCAGCATGACAGTCGACTATGGCTACACCTTC. Encoded protein: CASSMTVDYGYTF.

This clonotype was seen only a few times. A read error is likely, as this CDR3 ends without the conserved phenylalanine or tryptophan. The chain joins TRBV12-3 or TRBV12-4 to TRBJ2-5; D is uncertain. V shed 6 bases and J shed 4 bases, with 12 bases lying between them. The CDR3 has 13 residues. The CDR3: CASSKDLSETQYL. Here the CDR3 DNA reads TGTGCCAGCAGCAAGGATCTCTCAGAGACCCAGTACCTC.

This clonotype has ten or more counts. The chain carries TRBV18 and TRBJ2-7; perhaps D is TRBD1 or TRBD2 (5 bases each). Trimming took 3 bases from V and 4 from J, leaving 16 bases between them. CDR1 and CDR2 from the germline V gene are KGHSH and LQKENI. The CDR3 is 15 residues long. CDR3 coding DNA: TGTGCCAGCTCACCGTTCGCCGGGACCGGGTACGAGCAGTACTTC. As protein: CASSPFAGTGYEQYF.

This clonotype was recorded many times. The chain couples TRBV20-1 to TRBJ1-3; possibly TRBD1 for D (5 bases). Per the germline V gene, CDR1 is DFQATT and CDR2 is SNEGSKA (reference sequence). The CDR3 runs to 15 residues. Trimming took off 1 base at V and 4 bases at J, with 14 bases between the two ends. In DNA form, the CDR3 reads TGCAGTGCTAGAGCGGGGGAGTCTGCCGGAAACACCATATATTTT. It encodes CSARAGESAGNTIYF.

This clonotype was seen at least ten times. V is TRBV7-3 and J is TRBJ2-1; perhaps TRBD1 as D (6 bases). The CDR3 extends over 13 amino acids. The ends were cut back, 2 bases at V and 11 bases at J, with 13 bases in the middle. Looked up from germline, CDR1 is SGHTA and CDR2 is FQGTGA. CDR3 bases: TGTGCCAGCAGCTTAGGCGGAGGACAGAAGCAGTTCTTC. Translating gives CASSLGGGQKQFF.